This T cell receptor (beta chain) was recorded in a study of regulatory T cells in long-lasting Graves disease (dated by TCRdb to the early 2020s). For context, the study as a whole: In the newly diagnosed Graves' disease group, patients had been taking antithyroid drugs for less than 3 months. TCR sequencing covered approximately 13 persistent and about 20 newly diagnosed Graves' disease patients, around 33 samples in total. Peripheral blood TCR sequencing and RNA sequencing compared persistent Graves' disease patients with newly diagnosed Graves' disease patients. The study took place in China and was registered as a clinical trial.

Findings and caveats that apply to the study as a whole: Only the TCR beta chain was sequenced and analyzed. The study examined only peripheral blood because the primary lesion, thyroid tissue, could not be accessed. More public clonotypes were shared among persistent patients (around 2,600) than among newly diagnosed patients (966). As a limitation, the authors acknowledged that the small sample size may reduce accuracy. TRBV28, TRBJ1-2 and TRBJ2-5 were preferentially used in persistent disease, while TRBV20-1 and TRBJ2-1 were favored in newly diagnosed disease. Lower TCR Shannon entropy and fewer highly expanded clones were observed in persistent Graves' disease patients than in newly diagnosed patients, which suggested clonal expansion.

The library relied on multiplex PCR. Sequencing was carried out with an Illumina HiSeq 4000. TCR beta libraries were built with iRepertoire HTBI primers and Arm-PCR amplification of CDR3 regions. PCR products were gel purified before sequencing. The original methods were these. Gene usage analysis of CDR3 amino acid clonotypes relied on the roughly 60 TRBV and 15 or so TRBJ segments identified across samples. Filtered high-quality paired reads were merged into contigs using COPE and FqMerger. BLAST was used to align contigs to IMGT TRBV, TRBD and TRBJ reference genes, and CDR3 was defined according to IMGT. Clonotypes above 0.1% frequency were classified as highly expanded clones. Repertoire diversity was measured by Shannon entropy, and V-J evenness by the Gini coefficient. A clonotype found in more than one individual was treated as public. TCRdb reanalyzed the raw reads on its own, using fastp at Q25 for trimming and MiXCR for clone calling, and kept in-frame beta chains. Each record represents a unique CDR3 protein, reported with the most common genes and DNA among its rows. The V and J calls here are based on TCRdb, not the publication. Recorded for this sample are roughly 260,000 distinct CDR3 sequences; under 20% of them occurred a single time. Of the sample, 12% to 15% is held by the ten largest clones.

V is pruned by 1 base and J by 8 bases, leaving 6 bases of the junction without a gene match. Counted from cysteine to phenylalanine, this CDR3 has 15 amino acids. Only the CDR3 DNA stays, 45 bases, in frame from base 1. CDR1 and CDR2 are drawn from the germline V gene: SGHDT, YYEEEE. What the time point label conveys for this sample: newly diagnosed GD, antithyroid drugs for less than 3 months. RNA was extracted from PBMCs in TRIzol for both TCR sequencing and RNA sequencing. The diagnosis of Graves' disease was made according to American Thyroid Association guidelines. Recruitment of patients was carried out at an endocrinology department in Xi'an, China. From each patient, around 9 milliliters of peripheral blood was collected into an EDTA anticoagulant tube. Ficoll Paque Plus density gradient separation was used to isolate PBMCs, and no additional T cell sorting was done. RNA quality was checked with an Agilent 2100 Bioanalyzer and agarose gel, and concentration with a NanoDrop 2000.

This clonotype occurred many times. There is no known antigen for this receptor. No base qualities exist here, and no much larger clone lies one base off it. The same specimen was also included in a second study, on T cells in Graves' hyperthyroidism and ophthalmopathy. Taken from the second paper: Graves' hyperthyroidism was defined as stable when no progression to ophthalmopathy occurred over 18 months of follow-up. Hyperthyroidism patients were aged 18 to 65 years and newly diagnosed, with disease duration of less than 2 months. Patients with uncontrolled infections, other autoimmune diseases, pregnancy or lactation were excluded. Diagnoses relied on clinical symptoms, serum thyroxine and TRAb, thyroid ultrasound and orbital computed tomography. For the first round of RT-PCR on the TCR CDR3, the HTBI primer set was used together with the Qiagen OneStep RT-PCR kit. Most expanded thyroid clonotypes (frequency above 0.001) were also detected in blood, a finding suggesting that blood repertoires may reflect thyroid immune responses. In cross-validation, a model built on a 13 V-J signature told ophthalmopathy apart from stable hyperthyroidism with over 85% sensitivity and roughly 83% specificity, and in testing the same model reached 80%/75%. In validation, progression to ophthalmopathy was predicted by the model with 70.59% sensitivity and around 76% specificity, a median of 6.5 months before onset. A discovery cohort of approximately 97 patients, approximately 45 with Graves' ophthalmopathy and 55 to 60 with stable Graves' hyperthyroidism, was used to find distinguishing TCR V-J signatures. An independent validation cohort of under 20 hyperthyroidism patients and over 15 patients who later progressed to ophthalmopathy tested prospective prediction of ophthalmopathy. For training and testing, the roughly 93 patients in the discovery cohort were randomly divided in a 7:3 ratio. In addition, the study compared T-cell repertoires in thyroid tissue and in blood from several Graves' hyperthyroidism patients. Once sampling was done, hyperthyroidism patients were given methimazole at a starting dose of 30 mg daily, whereas ophthalmopathy patients were given high-dose intravenous methylprednisolone. Libraries were constructed in a second round of multiplex PCR, after which size selection and purification were performed. Libraries were sequenced paired-end with 100 bp reads on an Illumina HiSeq2000. Raw data were processed with SOAPnuke, discarding reads with adapters, uncalled bases, mean Phred below 15, or no exact constant-primer or identifier match. High-quality paired reads were merged with COPE v1.2.5, and unique nucleotide sequences were defined as clonotypes. MiTCR v1.1 was used to align clonotypes to the IMGT TRBV, TRBD and TRBJ reference segments. Analysis was restricted to V-J combinations with a frequency above 0.0001, which covered about 99% of repertoires. The TCS score was defined as the ratio of F50 (clonal expansion) to E x V (chaos), calculated using BLOSUM62-based TCRdist between CDR3 peptides within each V-J. Welch's t-statistics and random forest reduced fewer than 600 V-J features to some 14, which were used in a naive Bayes classifier (R e1071). Sample size was not statistically predetermined, and blinding of investigators to group allocation was not performed. TCR Vbeta CDR3 sequencing of roughly 140 peripheral blood samples (more than 40 ophthalmopathy, 75 or so hyperthyroidism and roughly 17 progressor patients) is reported in the paper.

Sequenced material: peripheral blood mononuclear cells (PBMCs), taken at new diagnosis, from a patient treated with antithyroid drugs. The TCR comes from a woman in her 30s with Graves disease. Donor details come from another sample of the same person, matched by shared clones. The chain employs TRBV5-6 and TRBJ1-1, with TRBD1 identical over 12 junction bases. The sequence in DNA is TGTGCCAGCAGCTTGTGGGACAGGGGGCTCAAGGAAGCTTTCTTT. Translated, it reads CASSLWDRGLKEAFF.